This T cell receptor (beta chain) was recovered during a study of lymphopenia after photon versus proton radiotherapy. Broader study findings: Post-nadir TCR diversity decline inversely tracked overall survival among those who died.

Profiled with immunoSEQ multiplex PCR; TCRdb holds only in-frame clones, not every one. The sample holds approximately 70,000 clones; roughly nine tenths are singletons and the top ten take 9.5% to 15%. V dropped 4 bases and J dropped 2; count of bases not matched to a gene: 6. The CDR3 is 15 amino acids. CDR1 and CDR2 (germline): SGHRS, YFSETQ. Turning to this clone: Antigen: not known.

This clonotype was obtained from a man older than 75 with esophageal cancer. This chain joins TRBV5-1 and TRBJ2-1; 7 positions agree with TRBD1. The sequencing here drew on peripheral blood, taken from a patient treated with proton-based radiotherapy. This chain's CDR3 is CASSEGASAYNEQFF. The CDR3 DNA follows: TGCGCCAGCAGCGAGGGGGCATCTGCCTACAATGAGCAGTTCTTC.